The source of this TCR beta chain is a study of cytomegalovirus exposure and HLA in healthy donors. Study-level information: Early released data comprised some 85 million unique TCRs from HLA-typed donors. Genotyping showed about 80% of almost 400 donors falling in the Caucasian-associated ancestry cluster. Findings of the study overall: Cytomegalovirus-associated status was assigned to some 180 TCR beta chains.

Points on this clone: Its antigen is as yet unknown.

The PCR had 60 Vbeta and 13 Jbeta primers. Produced via immunoSEQ multiplex PCR; TCRdb's table is partial and in-frame only. The sample consists of about 60,000 clones, about 72% of them appearing once. Each donor was healthy, and each was a bone marrow donor. V was cut by 10 bases and J by 1 base, with 16 bases left in between. The V gene's germline CDR1 is ENHRY and CDR2 SYGVKD. This CDR3 comprises 14 residues. Sample: PBMCs. The TCR sequence derives from a woman aged 40 to 49 in good health and CMV-seropositive. The V gene is TRBV10-3, the J gene TRBJ2-5; D possibly corresponds to TRBD2 (6 bases). CDR3 loop: CATGPRDSQETQYF. In DNA, the CDR3 is TGTGCCACCGGACCCCGGGACTCCCAAGAGACCCAGTACTTC.